The present TCR beta chain was sequenced within a study of chemoradiotherapy in HPV16-positive cancers. Study-wide results and caveats: The functional HPV-specific definition rests on just a couple of HPV16-positive patients. Better recurrence-free survival went with HPV-responsive T-cell expansion in HPV16-positive patients.

Assay: immunoSEQ multiplex PCR; the TCRdb copy retains only in-frame clones and omits some. Here the sample spans about 12,000 clones, over 75% being singletons. The CDR3 is made up of 13 amino acids. Germline V gene data show CDR1 as LNHDA and CDR2 as SQIVND (reference sequence). Trimming took off 3 bases at V and 0 bases at J, with 4 bases between the two ends. In the case of this clone: What it recognizes is unknown.

Over chemoradiotherapy, repertoires were sampled more than once. This chain connects TRBV19 to TRBJ2-3; no clear D gene. The clonotype comes from a human donor with HPV-associated anogenital cancer. Sample collection was performed from a patient who underwent chemoradiotherapy. CDR3 nucleotide sequence: TGTGCCAGTAGTATCGAGAGCACAGATACGCAGTATTTT. Translating it yields CASSIESTDTQYF.